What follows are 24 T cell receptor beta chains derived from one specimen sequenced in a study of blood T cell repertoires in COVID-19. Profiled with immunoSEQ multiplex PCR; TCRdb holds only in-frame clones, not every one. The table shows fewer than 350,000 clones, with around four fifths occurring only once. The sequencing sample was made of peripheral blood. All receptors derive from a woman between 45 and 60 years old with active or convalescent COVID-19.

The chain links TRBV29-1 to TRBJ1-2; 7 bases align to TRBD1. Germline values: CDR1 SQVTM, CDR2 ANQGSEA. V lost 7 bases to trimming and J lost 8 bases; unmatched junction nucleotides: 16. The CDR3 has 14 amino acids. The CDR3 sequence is CSARKTGANIGYTF. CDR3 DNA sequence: TGCAGCGCTAGGAAAACAGGGGCCAACATCGGCTACACCTTC. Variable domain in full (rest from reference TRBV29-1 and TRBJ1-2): SAVISQKPSRDICQRGTSLTIQCQVDSQVTMMFWYRQQPGQSLTLIATANQGSEATYESGFVIDKFPISRPNLTFSTLTVSNMSPEDSSIYLCSARKTGANIGYTFGSGTRLTVV.

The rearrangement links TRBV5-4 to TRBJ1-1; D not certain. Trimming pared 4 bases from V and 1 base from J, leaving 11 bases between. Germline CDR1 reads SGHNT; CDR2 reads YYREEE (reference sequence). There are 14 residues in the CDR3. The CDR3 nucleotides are TGTGCCAGCAGCAGGCGCGACACGAACACTGAAGCTTTCTTT. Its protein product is CASSRRDTNTEAFF. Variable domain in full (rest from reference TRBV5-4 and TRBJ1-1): ETGVTQSPTHLIKTRGQQVTLRCSSQSGHNTVSWYQQALGQGPQFIFQYYREEENGRGNFPPRFSGLQFPNYSSELNVNALELDDSALYLCASSRRDTNTEAFFGQGTRLTVV.

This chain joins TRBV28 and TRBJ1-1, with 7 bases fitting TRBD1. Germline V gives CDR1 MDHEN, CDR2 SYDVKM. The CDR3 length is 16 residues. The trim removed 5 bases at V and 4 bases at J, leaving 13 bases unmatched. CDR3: CASSPQDRLRGTEAFF. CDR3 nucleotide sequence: TGTGCCAGCAGTCCCCAGGACAGGTTAAGGGGCACTGAAGCTTTCTTT.

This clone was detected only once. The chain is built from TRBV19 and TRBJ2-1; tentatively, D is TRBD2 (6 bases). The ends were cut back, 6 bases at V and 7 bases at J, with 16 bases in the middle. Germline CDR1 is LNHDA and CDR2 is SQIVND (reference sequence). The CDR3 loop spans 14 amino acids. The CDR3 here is CASRVGRGRNEQFF. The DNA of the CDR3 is TGTGCCAGTAGAGTAGGCCGGGGGAGAAATGAGCAGTTCTTC.

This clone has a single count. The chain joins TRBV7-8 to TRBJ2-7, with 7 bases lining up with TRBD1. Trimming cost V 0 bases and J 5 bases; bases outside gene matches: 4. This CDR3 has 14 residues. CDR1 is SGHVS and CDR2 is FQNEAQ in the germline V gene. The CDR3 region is CASSLAYRGDEQYF. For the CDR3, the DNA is TGTGCCAGCAGCTTAGCGTACAGGGGCGACGAGCAGTACTTC.

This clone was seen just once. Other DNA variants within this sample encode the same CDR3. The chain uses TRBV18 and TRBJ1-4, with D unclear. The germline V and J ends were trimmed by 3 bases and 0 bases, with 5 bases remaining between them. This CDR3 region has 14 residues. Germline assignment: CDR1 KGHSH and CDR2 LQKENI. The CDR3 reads CASSPSTTNEKLFF. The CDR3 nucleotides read TGTGCCAGCTCACCGTCCACAACTAATGAAAAACTGTTTTTT.

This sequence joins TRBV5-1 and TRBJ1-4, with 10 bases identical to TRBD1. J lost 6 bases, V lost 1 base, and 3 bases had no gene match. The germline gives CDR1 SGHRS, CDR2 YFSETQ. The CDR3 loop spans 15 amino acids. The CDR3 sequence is CASSLTGTGDEKLFF. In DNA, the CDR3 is TGCGCCAGCAGCTTGACCGGGACAGGGGATGAAAAACTGTTTTTT.

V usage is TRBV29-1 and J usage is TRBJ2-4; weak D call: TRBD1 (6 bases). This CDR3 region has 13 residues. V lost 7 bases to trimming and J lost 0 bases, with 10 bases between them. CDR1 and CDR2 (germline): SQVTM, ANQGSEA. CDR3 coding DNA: TGCAGCGCCCAGGACAGAGCCAAAAACATTCAGTACTTC. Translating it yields CSAQDRAKNIQYF.

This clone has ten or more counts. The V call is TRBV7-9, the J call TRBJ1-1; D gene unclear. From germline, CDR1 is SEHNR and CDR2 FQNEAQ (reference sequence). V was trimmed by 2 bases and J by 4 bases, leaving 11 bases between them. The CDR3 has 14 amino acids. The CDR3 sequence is CASSLLGGATEAFF. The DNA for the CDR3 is TGTGCCAGCAGCTTATTAGGTGGAGCCACTGAAGCTTTCTTT.

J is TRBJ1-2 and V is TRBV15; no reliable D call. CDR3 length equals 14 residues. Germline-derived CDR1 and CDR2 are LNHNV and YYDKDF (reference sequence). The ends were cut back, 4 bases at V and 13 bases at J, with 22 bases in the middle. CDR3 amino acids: CATSIRLRPSHFTF. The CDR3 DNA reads TGTGCCACCAGCATCCGACTTCGGCCCAGCCACTTCACCTTC.

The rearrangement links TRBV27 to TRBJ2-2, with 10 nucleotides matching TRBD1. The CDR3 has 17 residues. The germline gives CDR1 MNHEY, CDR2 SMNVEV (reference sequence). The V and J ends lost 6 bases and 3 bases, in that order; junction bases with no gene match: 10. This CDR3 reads CASSNNPGQGYTGELFF. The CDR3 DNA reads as TGTGCCAGCAGCAACAATCCGGGACAGGGGTACACCGGGGAGCTGTTTTTT.

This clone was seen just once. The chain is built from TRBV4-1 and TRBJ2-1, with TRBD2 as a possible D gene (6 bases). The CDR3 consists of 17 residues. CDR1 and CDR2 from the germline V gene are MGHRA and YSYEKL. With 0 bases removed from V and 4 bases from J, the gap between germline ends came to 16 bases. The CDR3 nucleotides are TGCGCCAGCAGCCAAGACAGCCAGCGGGCGGCATACAATGAGCAGTTCTTC. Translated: CASSQDSQRAAYNEQFF.

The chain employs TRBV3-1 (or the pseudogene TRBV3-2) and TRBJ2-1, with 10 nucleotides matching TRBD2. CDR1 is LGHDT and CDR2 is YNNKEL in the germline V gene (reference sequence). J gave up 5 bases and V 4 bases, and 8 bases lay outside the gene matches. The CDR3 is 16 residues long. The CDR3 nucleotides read TGTGCCAGCAGCCCGCTCCTAGCGGGAGAGAACAATGAGCAGTTCTTC. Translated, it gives CASSPLLAGENNEQFF.

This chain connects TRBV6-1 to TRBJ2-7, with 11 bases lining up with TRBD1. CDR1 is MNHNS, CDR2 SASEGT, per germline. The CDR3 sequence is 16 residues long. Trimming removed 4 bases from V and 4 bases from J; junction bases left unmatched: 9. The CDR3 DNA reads TGTGCCAGCAGTGGCAACCCCGGGACAGGGGGTTACGAGCAGTACTTC. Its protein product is CASSGNPGTGGYEQYF.

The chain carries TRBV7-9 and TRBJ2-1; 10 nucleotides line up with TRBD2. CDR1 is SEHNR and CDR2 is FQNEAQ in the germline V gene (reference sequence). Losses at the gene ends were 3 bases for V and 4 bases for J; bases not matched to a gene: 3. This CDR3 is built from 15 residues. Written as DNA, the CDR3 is TGTGCCAGCAGCTTGACTAGCGGGTTTTACAATGAGCAGTTCTTC. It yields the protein CASSLTSGFYNEQFF.

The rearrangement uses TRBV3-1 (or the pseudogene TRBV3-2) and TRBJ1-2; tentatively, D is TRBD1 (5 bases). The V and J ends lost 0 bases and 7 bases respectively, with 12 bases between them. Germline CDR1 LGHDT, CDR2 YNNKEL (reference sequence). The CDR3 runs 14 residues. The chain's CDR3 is CASSQDDVQVGYTF. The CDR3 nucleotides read TGTGCCAGCAGCCAAGATGACGTACAGGTTGGCTACACCTTC.

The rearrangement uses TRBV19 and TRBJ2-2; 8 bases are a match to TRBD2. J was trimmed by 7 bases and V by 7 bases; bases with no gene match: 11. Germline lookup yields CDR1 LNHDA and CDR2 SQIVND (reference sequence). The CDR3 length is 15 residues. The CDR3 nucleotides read TGTGCCAGTATAAGCGGGAGTTCTCATCTCGGGGAGCTGTTTTTT. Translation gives CASISGSSHLGELFF.

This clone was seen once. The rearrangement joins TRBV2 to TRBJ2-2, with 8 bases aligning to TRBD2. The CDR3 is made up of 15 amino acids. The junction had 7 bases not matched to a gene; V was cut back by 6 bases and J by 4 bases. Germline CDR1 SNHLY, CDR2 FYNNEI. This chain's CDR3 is CASSLSGRATGELFF. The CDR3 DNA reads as TGTGCCAGCAGCTTAAGCGGGAGAGCCACCGGGGAGCTGTTTTTT.

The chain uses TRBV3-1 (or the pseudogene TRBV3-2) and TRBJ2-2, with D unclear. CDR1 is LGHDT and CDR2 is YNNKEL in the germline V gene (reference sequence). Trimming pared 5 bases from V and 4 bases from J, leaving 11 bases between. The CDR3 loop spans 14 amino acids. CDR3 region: CASSATTGTGELFF. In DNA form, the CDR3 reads TGTGCCAGCAGCGCCACGACTGGCACCGGGGAGCTGTTTTTT.

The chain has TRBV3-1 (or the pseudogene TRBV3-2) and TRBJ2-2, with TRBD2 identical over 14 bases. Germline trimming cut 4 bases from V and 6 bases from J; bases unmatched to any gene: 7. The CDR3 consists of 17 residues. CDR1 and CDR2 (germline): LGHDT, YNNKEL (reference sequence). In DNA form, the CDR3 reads TGTGCCAGCAGCCCATGGGGACTAGCGGGAGTGGCCGGGGAGCTGTTTTTT. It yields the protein CASSPWGLAGVAGELFF.

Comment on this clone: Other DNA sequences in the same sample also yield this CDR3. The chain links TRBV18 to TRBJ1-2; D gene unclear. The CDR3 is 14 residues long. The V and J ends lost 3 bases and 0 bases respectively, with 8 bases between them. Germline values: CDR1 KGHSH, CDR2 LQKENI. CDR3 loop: CASSPRGANYGYTF. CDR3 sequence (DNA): TGTGCCAGCTCACCCCGGGGAGCTAACTATGGCTACACCTTC.

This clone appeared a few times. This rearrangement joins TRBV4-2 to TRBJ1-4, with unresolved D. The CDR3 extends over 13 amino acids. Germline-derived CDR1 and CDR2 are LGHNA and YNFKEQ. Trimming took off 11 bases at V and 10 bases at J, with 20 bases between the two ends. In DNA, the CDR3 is TGTGCCGCTCGTGGCTCCCAACGAGGAAAACTGTTTTTT. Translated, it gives CAARGSQRGKLFF.

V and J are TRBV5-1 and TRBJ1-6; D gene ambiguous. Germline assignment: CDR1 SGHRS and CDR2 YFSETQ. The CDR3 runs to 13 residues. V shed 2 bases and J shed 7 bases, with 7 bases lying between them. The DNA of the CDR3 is TGCGCCAGCAGCTTCGCAGTGAATTCACCCCTCCACTTT. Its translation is CASSFAVNSPLHF. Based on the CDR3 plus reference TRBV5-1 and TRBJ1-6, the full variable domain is KAGVTQTPRYLIKTRGQQVTLSCSPISGHRSVSWYQQTPGQGLQFLFEYFSETQRNKGNFPGRFSGRQFSNSRSEMNVSTLELGDSALYLCASSFAVNSPLHFGNGTRLTVT.

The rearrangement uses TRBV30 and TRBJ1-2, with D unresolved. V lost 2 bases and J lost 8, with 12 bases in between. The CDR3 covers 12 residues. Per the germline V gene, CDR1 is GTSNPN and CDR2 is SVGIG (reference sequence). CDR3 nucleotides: TGTGCCTGGAGTCCAGGCCTCTACGGCTACACCTTC. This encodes CAWSPGLYGYTF.